This TCR beta chain was sequenced for a study of blood T cell repertoires in COVID-19 (TCRdb year 2020). At the level of the whole study: The collaborator samples originated in the United States, Italy and Spain and spanned the acute and convalescent phases of COVID-19. The material from the prospective study consisted of cDNA or gDNA derived from T cells, B-cell-depleted T cells, or PBMCs. Deeply sampled blood TCRbeta repertoires from subjects exposed to, actively infected with, or recovered from COVID-19 were included in the dataset. The repertoires were released in a freely available public database meant as a resource for research on the immune response to SARS-CoV-2. The samples were drawn from two sources: the first 160 participants of the ongoing ImmuneRACE study, and 1,000 to 1,500 subjects contributed by 6 global collaborators. A de-identified subject ID, COVID-19 status, age in years and sex were almost always included in the sample metadata. HLA class I and class II types, where available, came from metadata supplied by the sample provider rather than from assay-based typing.

What the study reported, not specific to this receptor: Clinical and demographic metadata were provided uncurated, with the amount varying by source and participant.

Clipping removes 5 bases from V and 3 bases from J, with 3 as the unmatched junction base count. The CDR3 measures 13 amino acids from cysteine to phenylalanine. Only CDR3 DNA remains: 39 bases, in frame from the first base. Looking up the germline V gene yields CDR1 MGHDK and CDR2 SYGVNS. This clone was recorded once. This receptor's antigen is unknown. Base qualities are not at hand, and no much larger clone is one base apart. Whole blood was collected in K2EDTA tubes by collaborating institutions according to the institutions' own protocols. Collaborator samples were shipped for TCRbeta analysis as frozen whole blood, isolated PBMCs, or DNA extracted from either sample type. TCRbeta CDR3 regions were amplified from genomic DNA by means of the immunoSEQ Assay, a bias-controlled multiplex PCR. The paper's data handling went like this. The number of nucleated cells in each sample was estimated from the amplification of reference gene primers within the assay. Sequence reads were collapsed and filtered to measure the absolute abundance of every unique TCRbeta CDR3 rearrangement. For each sample, productive Simpson clonality was calculated as the square root of Simpson's diversity index over productive rearrangements. The source is immuneACCESS, and TCRdb retained only in-frame sequences with V and J called. Part of the clones is not carried over; for the studies checked, unresolved V genes explain less than half of this, and the remainder is unexplained. V, J and clone size reflect that table, while D and trimming were determined from the DNA. Within this sample are fewer than 80,000 clones, with over 75% of them counted one time only. The ten largest clones take up 8.5% to 10% of the sample.

The receptor's source is a human donor in a cohort sampled during active COVID-19. The chain is made from TRBV25-1 and TRBJ2-7, and 8 junction bases match TRBD1. Input material: peripheral blood. The CDR3 corresponds to CASSWTGNYEQYF. The nucleotide sequence is TGTGCCAGCAGTTGGACAGGGAACTACGAGCAGTACTTC.